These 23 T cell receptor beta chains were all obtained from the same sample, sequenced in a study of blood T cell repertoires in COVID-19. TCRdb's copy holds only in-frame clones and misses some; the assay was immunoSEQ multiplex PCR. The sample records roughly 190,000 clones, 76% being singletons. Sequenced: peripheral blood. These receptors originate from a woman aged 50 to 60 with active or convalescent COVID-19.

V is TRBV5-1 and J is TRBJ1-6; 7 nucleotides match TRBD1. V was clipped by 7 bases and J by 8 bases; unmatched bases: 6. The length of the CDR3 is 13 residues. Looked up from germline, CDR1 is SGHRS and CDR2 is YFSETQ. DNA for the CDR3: TGCGCCAGCTCTCAGGGGGTGGATTCACCCCTCCACTTT. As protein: CASSQGVDSPLHF.

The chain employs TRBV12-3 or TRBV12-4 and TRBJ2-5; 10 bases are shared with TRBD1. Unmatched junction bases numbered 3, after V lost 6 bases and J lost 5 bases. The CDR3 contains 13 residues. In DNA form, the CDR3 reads TGTGCCAGCAGGAGACAGGGGGCCGAGACCCAGTACTTC. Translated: CASRRQGAETQYF.

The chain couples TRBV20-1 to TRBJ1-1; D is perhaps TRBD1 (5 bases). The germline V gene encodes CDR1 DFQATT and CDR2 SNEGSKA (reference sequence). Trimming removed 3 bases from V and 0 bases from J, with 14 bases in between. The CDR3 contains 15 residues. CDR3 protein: CSASPRGGMNTEAFF. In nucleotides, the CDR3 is TGCAGTGCTAGTCCCCGGGGGGGGATGAACACTGAAGCTTTCTTT.

CDR3 sequence reads: CASSDSPGQGSYEQYF. DNA for the CDR3: TGCGCCAGCAGCGATTCCCCGGGACAGGGATCCTACGAGCAGTACTTC. The chain employs TRBV4-3 and TRBJ2-7, with 9 nucleotides matching TRBD1. Trimming cost V 5 bases and J 1 base; bases outside gene matches: 9. CDR1 and CDR2 from the germline V gene are LGHNA and YSLEER. The length of the CDR3 is 16 residues.

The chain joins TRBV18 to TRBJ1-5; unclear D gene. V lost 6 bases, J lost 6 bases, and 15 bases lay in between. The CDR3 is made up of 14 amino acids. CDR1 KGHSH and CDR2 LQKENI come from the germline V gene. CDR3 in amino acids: CASSPGGQGQPQHF. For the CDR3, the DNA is TGTGCCAGCTCCCCCGGAGGGCAAGGTCAGCCCCAGCATTTT.

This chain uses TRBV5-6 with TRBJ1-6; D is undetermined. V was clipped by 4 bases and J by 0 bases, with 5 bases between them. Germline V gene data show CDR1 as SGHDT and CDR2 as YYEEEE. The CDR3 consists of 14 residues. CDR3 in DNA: TGTGCCAGCAGCCCGAGCTCCTATAATTCACCCCTCCACTTT. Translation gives CASSPSSYNSPLHF.

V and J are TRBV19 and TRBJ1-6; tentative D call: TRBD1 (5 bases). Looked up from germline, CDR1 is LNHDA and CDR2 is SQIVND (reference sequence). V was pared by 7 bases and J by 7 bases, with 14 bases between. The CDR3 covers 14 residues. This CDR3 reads CASKGTGWNSPLHF. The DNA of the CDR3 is TGTGCCAGTAAGGGAACAGGTTGGAATTCACCCCTCCACTTT.

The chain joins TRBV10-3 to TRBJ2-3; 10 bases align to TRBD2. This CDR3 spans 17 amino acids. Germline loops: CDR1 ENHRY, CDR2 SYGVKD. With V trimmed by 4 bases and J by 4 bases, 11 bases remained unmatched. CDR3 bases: TGTGCCATCAGTGGGTCACAGCGGGGGGGCAGGGCAGATACGCAGTATTTT. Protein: CAISGSQRGGRADTQYF.

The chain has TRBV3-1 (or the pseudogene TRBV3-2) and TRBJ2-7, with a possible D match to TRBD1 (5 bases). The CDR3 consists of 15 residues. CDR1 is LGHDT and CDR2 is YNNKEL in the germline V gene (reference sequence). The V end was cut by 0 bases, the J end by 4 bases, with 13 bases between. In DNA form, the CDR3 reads TGTGCCAGCAGCCAAGAGGGGCCTCCTGAATACGAGCAGTACTTC. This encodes CASSQEGPPEYEQYF.

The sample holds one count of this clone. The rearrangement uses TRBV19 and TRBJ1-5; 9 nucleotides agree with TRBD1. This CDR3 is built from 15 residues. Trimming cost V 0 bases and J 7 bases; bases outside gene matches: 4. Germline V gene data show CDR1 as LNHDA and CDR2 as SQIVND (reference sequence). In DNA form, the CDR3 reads TGTGCCAGTAGTATAGACGGGACAGGGAACCAGCCCCAGCATTTT. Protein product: CASSIDGTGNQPQHF.

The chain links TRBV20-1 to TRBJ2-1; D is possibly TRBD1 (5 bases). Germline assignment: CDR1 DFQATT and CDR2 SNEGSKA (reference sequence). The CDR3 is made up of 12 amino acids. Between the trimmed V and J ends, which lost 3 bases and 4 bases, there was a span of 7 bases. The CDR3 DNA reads TGCAGTGCTAGTCGACAGTACAATGAGCAGTTCTTC. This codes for CSASRQYNEQFF.

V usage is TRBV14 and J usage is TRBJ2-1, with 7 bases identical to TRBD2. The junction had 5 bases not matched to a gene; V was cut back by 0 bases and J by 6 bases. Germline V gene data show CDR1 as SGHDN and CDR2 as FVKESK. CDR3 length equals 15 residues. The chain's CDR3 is CASSQDMGGINEQFF. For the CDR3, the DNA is TGTGCCAGCAGCCAAGATATGGGGGGGATCAATGAGCAGTTCTTC.

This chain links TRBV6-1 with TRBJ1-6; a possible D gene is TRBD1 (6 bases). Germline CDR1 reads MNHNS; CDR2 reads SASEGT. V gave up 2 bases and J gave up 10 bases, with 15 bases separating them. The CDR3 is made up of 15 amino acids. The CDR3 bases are TGTGCCAGCAGTGAATCGGCAGGGGAGTACTCACCCCTCCACTTT. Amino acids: CASSESAGEYSPLHF.

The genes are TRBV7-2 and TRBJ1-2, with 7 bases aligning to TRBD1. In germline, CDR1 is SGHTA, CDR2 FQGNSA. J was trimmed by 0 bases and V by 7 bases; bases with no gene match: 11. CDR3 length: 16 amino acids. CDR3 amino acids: CASTTSGTDSNYGYTF. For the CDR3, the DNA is TGTGCCAGCACGACTAGTGGGACAGACTCTAACTATGGCTACACCTTC.

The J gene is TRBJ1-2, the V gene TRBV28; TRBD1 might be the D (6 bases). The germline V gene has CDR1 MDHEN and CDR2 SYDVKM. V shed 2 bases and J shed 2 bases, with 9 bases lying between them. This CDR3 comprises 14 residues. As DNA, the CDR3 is TGTGCCAGCAGTTTAGGGACAAAGAACTATGGCTACACCTTC. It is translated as CASSLGTKNYGYTF.

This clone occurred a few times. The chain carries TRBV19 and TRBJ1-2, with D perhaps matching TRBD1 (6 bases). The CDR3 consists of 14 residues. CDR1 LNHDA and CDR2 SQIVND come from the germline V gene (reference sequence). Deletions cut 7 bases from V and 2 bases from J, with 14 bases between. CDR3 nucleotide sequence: TGTGCCAGTACCGGGACAAAAGGCAACTATGGCTACACCTTC. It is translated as CASTGTKGNYGYTF. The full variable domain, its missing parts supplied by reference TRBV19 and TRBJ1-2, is DGGITQSPKYLFRKEGQNVTLSCEQNLNHDAMYWYRQDPGQGLRLIYYSQIVNDFQKGDIAEGYSVSREKKESFPLTVTSAQKNPTAFYLCASTGTKGNYGYTFGSGTRLTVV.

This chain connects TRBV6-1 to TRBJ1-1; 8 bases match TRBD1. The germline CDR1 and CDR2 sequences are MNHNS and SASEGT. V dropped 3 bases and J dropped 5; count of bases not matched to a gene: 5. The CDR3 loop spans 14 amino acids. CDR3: CASSDRQGLTEAFF. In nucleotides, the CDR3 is TGTGCCAGCAGTGACAGACAGGGGTTGACTGAAGCTTTCTTT.

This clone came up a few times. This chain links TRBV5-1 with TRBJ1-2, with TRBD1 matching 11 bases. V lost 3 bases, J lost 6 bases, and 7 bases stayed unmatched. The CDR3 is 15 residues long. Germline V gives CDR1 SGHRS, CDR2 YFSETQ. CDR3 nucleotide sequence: TGCGCCAGCAGCTCCCGGACAGGGGGCTTCGATGGCTACACCTTC. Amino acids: CASSSRTGGFDGYTF.

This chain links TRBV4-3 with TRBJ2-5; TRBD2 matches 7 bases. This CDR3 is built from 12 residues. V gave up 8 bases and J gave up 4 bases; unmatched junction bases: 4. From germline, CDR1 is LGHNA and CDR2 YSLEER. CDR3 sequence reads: CASGRVGETQYF. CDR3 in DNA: TGCGCCAGCGGGAGGGTCGGAGAGACCCAGTACTTC.

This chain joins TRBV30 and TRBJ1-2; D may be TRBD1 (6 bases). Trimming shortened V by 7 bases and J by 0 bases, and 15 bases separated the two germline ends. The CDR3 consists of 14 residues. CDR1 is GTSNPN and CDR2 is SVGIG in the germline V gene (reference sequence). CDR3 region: CASSTGKANYGYTF. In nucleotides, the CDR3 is TGTGCCTCCTCCACAGGGAAGGCTAACTATGGCTACACCTTC. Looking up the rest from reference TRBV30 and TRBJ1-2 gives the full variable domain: SQTIHQWPATLVQPVGSPLSLECTVEGTSNPNLYWYRQAAGRGLQLLFYSVGIGQISSEVPQNLSASRPQDRQFILSSKKLLLSDSGFYLCASSTGKANYGYTFGSGTRLTVV.

For the CDR3, the DNA is TGTGCCAGCAGTTACCACCAGGGAAGACAGCCCCAGCATTTT. Protein product: CASSYHQGRQPQHF. The gene calls are TRBV6-5 and TRBJ1-5; D may be TRBD1 (5 bases). This CDR3 has 14 amino acids. The germline V gene encodes CDR1 MNHEY and CDR2 SVGAGI. Trimming left V 2 bases short and J 7 bases short, with 12 bases between.

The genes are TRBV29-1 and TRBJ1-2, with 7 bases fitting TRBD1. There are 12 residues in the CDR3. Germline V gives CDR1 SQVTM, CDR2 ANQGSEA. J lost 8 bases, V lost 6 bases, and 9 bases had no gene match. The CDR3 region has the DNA TGCAGCGTGTCAGATACAGGGGACGGCTACACCTTC. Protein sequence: CSVSDTGDGYTF.

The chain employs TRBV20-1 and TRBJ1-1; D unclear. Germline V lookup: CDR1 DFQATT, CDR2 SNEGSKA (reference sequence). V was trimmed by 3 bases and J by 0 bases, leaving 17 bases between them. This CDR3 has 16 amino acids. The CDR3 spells CSASPMGGKMNTEAFF. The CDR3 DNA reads TGCAGTGCTAGTCCTATGGGAGGGAAAATGAACACTGAAGCTTTCTTT.